Following are 31 T cell receptor beta chains from one sample sequenced in a study of early T cells in non-severe SARS-CoV-2 infection. MiXCR, applied by TCRdb to the 5' RACE reads, yields one record per CDR3 protein. The table lists 32,000 or so distinct CDR3 sequences, approximately 9.2% of them singletons. Sample: whole blood. Every receptor here comes from an adult who was a healthcare worker with PCR-confirmed SARS-CoV-2 infection or an uninfected control (not recorded which).

The V and J genes are TRBV7-2 and TRBJ1-2, with D uncertain. CDR1 and CDR2 (germline): SGHTA, FQGNSA. The V end was cut by 1 base, the J end by 7 bases, with 13 bases between. This CDR3 is built from 14 residues. The CDR3 is CASSLDTSIGGYTF. The CDR3 DNA reads as TGTGCCAGCAGCTTAGATACATCAATTGGTGGCTACACCTTC.

A remark on this clonotype: Just one base apart from a much larger clone, this may be a read error. The chain links TRBV19 to TRBJ2-7, with unresolved D. This CDR3 has 14 residues. The V gene lost 8 bases and the J gene lost 3 bases, with 17 bases spanning the gap. Germline V lookup: CDR1 LNHDA, CDR2 SQIVND (reference sequence). In nucleotides, the CDR3 is TGTGCCAGTGGTCTGGACGGCACCTACTACGAGCAGTACTTC. This translates into CASGLDGTYYEQYF. Together with reference TRBV19 and TRBJ2-7, the CDR3 gives the full variable domain: DGGITQSPKYLFRKEGQNVTLSCEQNLNHDAMYWYRQDPGQGLRLIYYSQIVNDFQKGDIAEGYSVSREKKESFPLTVTSAQKNPTAFYLCASGLDGTYYEQYFGPGTRLTVT.

The V gene is TRBV9, the J gene TRBJ1-6; maybe TRBD1 (6 bases). Trimming left V 2 bases short and J 7 bases short, with 13 bases between. The CDR3 is made up of 15 amino acids. The V gene's germline CDR1 is SGDLS and CDR2 YYNGEE. DNA of the CDR3: TGTGCCAGCAGCGTGGGACGGGGGCAAAATTCACCCCTCCACTTT. This codes for CASSVGRGQNSPLHF. Combining the CDR3 with reference TRBV9 and TRBJ1-6 gives the whole variable domain DSGVTQTPKHLITATGQRVTLRCSPRSGDLSVYWYQQSLDQGLQFLIQYYNGEERAKGNILERFSAQQFPDLHSELNLSSLELGDSALYFCASSVGRGQNSPLHFGNGTRLTVT.

This clonotype occurred many times. The chain has TRBV4-2 and TRBJ2-3; 10 bases line up with TRBD2. The V gene end was trimmed by 7 bases and the J gene end by 1 base; junction bases not matched to a gene: 8. The length of the CDR3 is 16 residues. CDR1 is LGHNA, CDR2 YNFKEQ, per germline. The DNA of the CDR3 is TGTGCCAGCACCCATGGAACTAGCGGGGGCACAGATACGCAGTATTTT. Amino acid sequence: CASTHGTSGGTDTQYF.

The chain carries TRBV9 and TRBJ2-5; unclear D gene. Per the germline V gene, CDR1 is SGDLS and CDR2 is YYNGEE. This CDR3 region has 12 residues. Trimming stripped 7 bases from V and 3 bases from J, with 10 bases between. DNA for the CDR3: TGTGCCAGCGTAGCTAGAGAAGAGACCCAGTACTTC. Amino acids: CASVAREETQYF.

The table lists this clonotype with a few counts. V is TRBV19 and J is TRBJ1-4; TRBD1 agrees at 8 bases. The CDR3 is 14 amino acids. V lost 10 bases, J lost 7 bases, and 11 bases stayed unmatched. Germline loops: CDR1 LNHDA, CDR2 SQIVND (reference sequence). The CDR3 region is CATSGDRRSEKLFF. The CDR3 DNA is TGTGCCACCTCTGGGGACAGGCGGAGTGAAAAACTGTTTTTT.

This clonotype appeared many times. V is TRBV30 and J is TRBJ2-5; D is ambiguous. The CDR3 is 13 amino acids. Trimming took 0 bases from V and 4 from J, leaving 9 bases between them. The germline V gene has CDR1 GTSNPN and CDR2 SVGIG (reference sequence). This CDR3 is CAWSVPGSETQYF. For the CDR3, the DNA is TGTGCCTGGAGTGTACCCGGTTCAGAGACCCAGTACTTC. Variable domain in full (rest from reference TRBV30 and TRBJ2-5): SQTIHQWPATLVQPVGSPLSLECTVEGTSNPNLYWYRQAAGRGLQLLFYSVGIGQISSEVPQNLSASRPQDRQFILSSKKLLLSDSGFYLCAWSVPGSETQYFGPGTRLLVL.

The rearrangement uses TRBV7-2 and TRBJ1-5, with D uncertain. CDR3 length equals 15 residues. V was trimmed by 4 bases and J by 0 bases, leaving 10 bases between them. The germline CDR1 and CDR2 sequences are SGHTA and FQGNSA. The CDR3 coding sequence is TGTGCCAGCAGCTCCTGGGTTGATAGCAATCAGCCCCAGCATTTT. Translated: CASSSWVDSNQPQHF.

This clonotype occurred many times. The rearrangement uses TRBV29-1 and TRBJ2-2; TRBD1 or TRBD2 may be the D gene (7 bases each). This CDR3 has 14 residues. V was shortened by 1 base and J by 5 bases, with 11 bases between the two germline ends. Germline V gives CDR1 SQVTM, CDR2 ANQGSEA. The CDR3 region has the DNA TGCAGCGTTGAAGGACAGGGAGGGACCGGGGAGCTGTTTTTT. Translated: CSVEGQGGTGELFF.

By sample fraction, this clonotype is medium-sized. This chain uses TRBV12-3 or TRBV12-4 with TRBJ2-7, with TRBD2 identical over 10 bases. The CDR3 loop spans 14 amino acids. V was pared by 7 bases and J by 1 base, with 4 bases of the junction left unmatched. The CDR3 DNA is TGTGCCAGCACTGGGACTAGCGCTTCCTACGAGCAGTACTTC. Its protein product is CASTGTSASYEQYF.

This clonotype was detected ten times or more. The V gene is TRBV2, the J gene TRBJ2-1; D tentatively reads TRBD1 or TRBD2 (6 bases each). This CDR3 has 18 amino acids. Germline values: CDR1 SNHLY, CDR2 FYNNEI. Trimming removed 2 bases at V and 6 bases at J, with 23 bases between. CDR3 sequence: CASSERGLGLGASNEQFF. CDR3 bases: TGTGCCAGCAGTGAACGGGGGCTAGGGCTGGGGGCCTCCAATGAGCAGTTCTTC.

Ten or more counts support this clonotype. The chain couples TRBV9 to TRBJ1-2; D might be TRBD1 (5 bases). Trimming stripped 2 bases from V and 2 bases from J, with 16 bases between. Germline V gene data show CDR1 as SGDLS and CDR2 as YYNGEE. The CDR3 spans 16 residues. The CDR3 DNA reads TGTGCCAGCAGCGTTAACAGGAGGGACGGAAACTATGGCTACACCTTC. It codes for CASSVNRRDGNYGYTF.

This clonotype came up many times. This chain uses TRBV19 with TRBJ1-4; possible D gene TRBD1, 5 bases. CDR3 length equals 15 residues. Germline V gene sequence: CDR1 LNHDA, CDR2 SQIVND (reference sequence). The CDR3 reads CATGGRGARNEKLFF. CDR3 in DNA: TGTGCAACTGGGGGGAGAGGGGCCCGAAATGAAAAACTGTTTTTT. The full variable domain, in which reference TRBV19 and TRBJ1-4 provide the parts outside the CDR3, is DGGITQSPKYLFRKEGQNVTLSCEQNLNHDAMYWYRQDPGQGLRLIYYSQIVNDFQKGDIAEGYSVSREKKESFPLTVTSAQKNPTAFYLCATGGRGARNEKLFFGSGTQLSVL.

This clonotype was found a few times. The DNA of the CDR3 is TGTGCCAGCAGCTTATCGGGGGTACAGGGGACAGATACGCAGTATTTT. This translates into CASSLSGVQGTDTQYF. The gene calls are TRBV7-2 and TRBJ2-3, with D tentatively TRBD1 (7 bases). Germline V gene data show CDR1 as SGHTA and CDR2 as FQGNSA. The CDR3 loop spans 16 amino acids. V lost 2 bases and J 3 bases, leaving 15 bases between the germline ends.

The sample holds many counts of this clonotype. The chain carries TRBV7-2 and TRBJ1-3; D call uncertain. Germline CDR1 is SGHTA and CDR2 is FQGNSA. V lost 3 bases and J lost 1, with 16 bases in between. The CDR3 is made up of 17 amino acids. The CDR3 is CASSFYPGQTSGNTIYF. CDR3 DNA sequence: TGTGCCAGCAGCTTTTACCCGGGCCAGACGTCTGGAAACACCATATATTTT. The whole variable domain, remainder taken from reference TRBV7-2 and TRBJ1-3, is GAGVSQSPSNKVTEKGKDVELRCDPISGHTALYWYRQSLGQGLEFLIYFQGNSAPDKSGLPSDRFSAERTGGSVSTLTIQRTQQEDSAVYLCASSFYPGQTSGNTIYFGEGSWLTVV.

This clonotype was counted between two and nine times. This chain links TRBV9 with TRBJ1-1; D may be TRBD1 (6 bases). Trimming pared 3 bases from V and 5 bases from J, leaving 14 bases between. Germline assignment: CDR1 SGDLS and CDR2 YYNGEE. CDR3 size: 14 residues. The CDR3 is CASSDTGRRTEAFF. In DNA, the CDR3 is TGTGCCAGCAGCGATACAGGGAGGCGGACTGAAGCTTTCTTT.

This clonotype was recorded a few times. The chain combines TRBV5-1 with TRBJ2-5; TRBD1 or TRBD2 may be the D gene (5 bases each). With 0 bases removed from V and 5 bases from J, the gap between germline ends came to 14 bases. Germline V gene sequence: CDR1 SGHRS, CDR2 YFSETQ. The CDR3 has 15 amino acids. This CDR3 reads CASSLEVLGTETQYF. CDR3 DNA: TGCGCCAGCAGCTTGGAAGTCCTGGGGACGGAGACCCAGTACTTC.

The sample holds many counts of this clonotype. The rearrangement uses TRBV10-3 and TRBJ1-5, with 7 nucleotides matching TRBD1. J gave up 5 bases and V 6 bases, and 10 bases lay outside the gene matches. Germline CDR1 is ENHRY and CDR2 is SYGVKD. The CDR3 runs to 15 residues. CDR3 sequence: CAISLGQTPDQPQHF. CDR3 bases: TGTGCCATCAGCCTGGGACAGACTCCAGATCAGCCCCAGCATTTT.

Relative to its sample, this clonotype is medium-sized. The J gene is TRBJ1-2, the V gene TRBV7-2, with TRBD1 matching over 7 bases. The CDR3 covers 15 residues. The J segment lost 0 bases and the V segment lost 1 base, leaving 2 bases of the junction unmatched. The germline CDR1 and CDR2 sequences are SGHTA and FQGNSA. The CDR3 sequence is CASSLGQGANYGYTF. The DNA for the CDR3 is TGTGCCAGCAGCTTAGGGCAGGGGGCTAACTATGGCTACACCTTC.

This clonotype occurred many times. The chain employs TRBV27 and TRBJ1-4, with TRBD1 identical over 7 bases. The CDR3 is made up of 14 amino acids. Trimming at V came to 5 bases and at J to 5 bases, leaving 5 bases not matched to a gene. Germline CDR1 MNHEY, CDR2 SMNVEV (reference sequence). The CDR3 sequence is CASSAGTENEKLFF. The CDR3 nucleotides read TGTGCCAGCAGTGCCGGGACAGAAAATGAAAAACTGTTTTTT.

This clonotype has ten or more counts. CDR3 protein: CASTDRGQTYEQYF. CDR3 DNA sequence: TGTGCCAGCACCGACCGGGGACAAACCTACGAGCAGTACTTC. The J gene is TRBJ2-7, the V gene TRBV6-5, with D perhaps TRBD1 (6 bases). CDR1 MNHEY and CDR2 SVGAGI come from the germline V gene. Between the trimmed V and J ends, which lost 7 bases and 2 bases, there was a span of 15 bases. CDR3 size: 14 residues.

The chain uses TRBV5-4 and TRBJ2-1; D is possibly TRBD1 (5 bases). CDR3 length: 13 amino acids. Germline V lookup: CDR1 SGHNT, CDR2 YYREEE (reference sequence). Trimming stripped 4 bases from V and 6 bases from J, with 11 bases between. The DNA of the CDR3 is TGTGCCAGCAGCCCCAGACAGCGCAATGAGCAGTTCTTC. Amino acid sequence: CASSPRQRNEQFF.

This clonotype was detected ten times or more. V gene TRBV6-2 or TRBV6-3 combines with J gene TRBJ2-4, with a possible D match to TRBD1 (5 bases). Germline V gene data show CDR1 as MNHEY and CDR2 as SVGEGT. Trimming stripped 5 bases from V and 1 base from J, with 15 bases between. This CDR3 comprises 16 residues. The CDR3: CASSPADTWAKNIQYF. In DNA form, the CDR3 reads TGTGCCAGCAGTCCCGCGGACACCTGGGCCAAAAACATTCAGTACTTC.

The table lists this clonotype with many counts. Likely a read error: the CDR3 ends without its conserved phenylalanine or tryptophan. The DNA is left out, because the CDR3 cannot be placed on it with certainty; the CDR3 is given as TCRdb lists it. The chain combines TRBV10-3 with TRBJ1-2; TRBD1, the D gene given by the table, was not confirmed from the DNA. Germline CDR1 is ENHRY and CDR2 is SYGVKD. The CDR3 spans 13 amino acids, including both terminal residues. This CDR3 reads CAISEWDKGRWLL.

This clonotype turned up a few times. The V gene is TRBV7-3, the J gene TRBJ2-2; 7 bases are a match to TRBD1. The germline V gene encodes CDR1 SGHTA and CDR2 FQGTGA. The CDR3 is made up of 15 amino acids. V lost 3 bases, J lost 3 bases, and 4 bases stayed unmatched. CDR3 protein: CASSLDRRYTGELFF. In DNA form, the CDR3 reads TGTGCCAGCAGCTTGGACAGGCGATACACCGGGGAGCTGTTTTTT.

This clonotype was seen a handful of times. CDR3 nucleotides: TGTGCCAGCAGTTTAAACATGGGAAAGGGCGAGCAGTACTTC. Translation gives CASSLNMGKGEQYF. The chain employs TRBV6-5 and TRBJ2-7, with D uncertain. Per germline, CDR1 MNHEY and CDR2 SVGAGI. The ends were cut back, 4 bases at V and 6 bases at J, with 16 bases in the middle. This CDR3 has 14 amino acids.

There are many counts of this clonotype. V and J are TRBV4-3 and TRBJ1-6; TRBD1 aligns across 9 bases. V trimming: 5 bases; J trimming: 7 bases; junction bases outside the gene matches: 3. Germline V gene data show CDR1 as LGHNA and CDR2 as YSLEER. The CDR3 has 14 residues. The CDR3 sequence: CASSWDRDNSPLHF. CDR3 coding DNA: TGCGCCAGCAGCTGGGACAGGGACAATTCACCCCTCCACTTT.

This clonotype was counted a few times. The chain couples TRBV7-6 to TRBJ2-3; D remains unclear. Per germline, CDR1 SGHVS and CDR2 FNYEAQ. The CDR3 covers 13 residues. V lost 2 bases, J lost 2 bases, and 5 bases lay in between. The chain's CDR3 is CASSLKPTDTQYF. The CDR3 bases are TGTGCCAGCAGCTTAAAACCCACAGATACGCAGTATTTT. The variable domain in full, with the rest retrieved from reference TRBV7-6 and TRBJ2-3, is GAGVSQSPRYKVTKRGQDVALRCDPISGHVSLYWYRQALGQGPEFLTYFNYEAQQDKSGLPNDRFSAERPEGSISTLTIQRTEQRDSAMYRCASSLKPTDTQYFGPGTRLTVL.

This clonotype is labeled as medium-sized. This chain connects TRBV29-1 to TRBJ1-4, with a possible D match to TRBD1 (5 bases). Germline-derived CDR1 and CDR2 are SQVTM and ANQGSEA. The CDR3 covers 13 residues. Trimming took 5 bases from V and 3 from J, leaving 10 bases between them. CDR3 sequence reads: CSVPGGSNEKLFF. The DNA of the CDR3 is TGCAGCGTTCCCGGGGGATCTAATGAAAAACTGTTTTTT.

In this sample, this clonotype turned up many times. The gene calls are TRBV4-3 and TRBJ2-3; D unresolved. Germline lookup yields CDR1 LGHNA and CDR2 YSLEER. CDR3 length: 13 amino acids. The germline V and J ends were trimmed by 4 bases and 3 bases, with 8 bases remaining between them. DNA for the CDR3: TGCGCCAGCAGCCCGACTGTGACAGATACGCAGTATTTT. It yields the protein CASSPTVTDTQYF.

This clonotype was recorded a few times. The chain recombines TRBV19 with TRBJ1-6; D is ambiguous. Germline V gene lookup returns CDR1 LNHDA and CDR2 SQIVND (reference sequence). V lost 4 bases and J lost 10, with 14 bases in between. The CDR3 spans 14 residues. The CDR3 nucleotides are TGTGCCAGTAGTACGTTGGTTGAAGGGTCACCCCTCCACTTT. It yields the protein CASSTLVEGSPLHF.